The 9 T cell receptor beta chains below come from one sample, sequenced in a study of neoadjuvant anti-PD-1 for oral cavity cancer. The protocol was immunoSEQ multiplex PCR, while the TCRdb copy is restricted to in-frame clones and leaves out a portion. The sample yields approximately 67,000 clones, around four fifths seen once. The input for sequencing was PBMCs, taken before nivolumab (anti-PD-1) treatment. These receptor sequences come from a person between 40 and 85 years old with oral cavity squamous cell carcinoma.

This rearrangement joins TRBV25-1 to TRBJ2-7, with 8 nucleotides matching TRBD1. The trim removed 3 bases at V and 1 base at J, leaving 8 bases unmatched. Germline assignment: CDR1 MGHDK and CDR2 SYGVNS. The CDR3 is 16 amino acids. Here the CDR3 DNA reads TGTGCCAGCAGTGACCCAGCTCGGACAGGGTCCTACGAGCAGTACTTC. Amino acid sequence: CASSDPARTGSYEQYF.

The DNA for the CDR3 is TGCGCCAGCAGCCAGACTAGCGGGCTCGCTACGCAGTATTTT. It codes for CASSQTSGLATQYF. The chain links TRBV5-1 to TRBJ2-3, with 10 bases lining up with TRBD2. Germline V gene lookup returns CDR1 SGHRS and CDR2 YFSETQ. The J segment lost 8 bases and the V segment lost 4 bases, leaving 7 bases of the junction unmatched. The CDR3 spans 14 residues.

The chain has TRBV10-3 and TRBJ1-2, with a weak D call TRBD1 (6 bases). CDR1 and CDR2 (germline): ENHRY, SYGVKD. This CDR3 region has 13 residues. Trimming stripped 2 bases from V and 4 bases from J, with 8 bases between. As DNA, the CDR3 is TGTGCCATCAGTGAGCAGGGGACCTATGGCTACACCTTC. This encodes CAISEQGTYGYTF.

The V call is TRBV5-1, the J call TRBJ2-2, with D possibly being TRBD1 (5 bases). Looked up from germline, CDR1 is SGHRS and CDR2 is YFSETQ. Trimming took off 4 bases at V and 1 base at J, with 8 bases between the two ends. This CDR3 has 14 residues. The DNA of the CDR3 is TGCGCCAGCAGCCATGGACAGAACACCGGGGAGCTGTTTTTT. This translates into CASSHGQNTGELFF.

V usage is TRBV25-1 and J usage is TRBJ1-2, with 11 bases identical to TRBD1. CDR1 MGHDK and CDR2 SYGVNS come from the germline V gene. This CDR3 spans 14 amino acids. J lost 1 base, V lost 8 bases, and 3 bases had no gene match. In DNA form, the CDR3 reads TGTGCCAGCTGCGGGACAGGGGGTAACTATGGCTACACCTTC. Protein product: CASCGTGGNYGYTF.

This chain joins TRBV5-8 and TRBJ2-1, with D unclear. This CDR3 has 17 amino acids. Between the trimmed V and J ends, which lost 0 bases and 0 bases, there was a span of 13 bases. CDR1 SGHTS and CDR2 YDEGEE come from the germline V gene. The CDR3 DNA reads TGTGCCAGCAGCTTGGCCCGGTCGTCTAGCTCCTACAATGAGCAGTTCTTC. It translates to CASSLARSSSSYNEQFF.

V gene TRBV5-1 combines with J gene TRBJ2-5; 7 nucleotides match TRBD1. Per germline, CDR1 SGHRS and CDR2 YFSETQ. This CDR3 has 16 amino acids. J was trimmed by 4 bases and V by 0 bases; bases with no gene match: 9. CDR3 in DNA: TGCGCCAGCAGCTTGGCCGGTGGACAGGTCGGAGAGACCCAGTACTTC. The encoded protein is CASSLAGGQVGETQYF. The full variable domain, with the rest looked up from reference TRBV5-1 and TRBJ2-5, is KAGVTQTPRYLIKTRGQQVTLSCSPISGHRSVSWYQQTPGQGLQFLFEYFSETQRNKGNFPGRFSGRQFSNSRSEMNVSTLELGDSALYLCASSLAGGQVGETQYFGPGTRLLVL.

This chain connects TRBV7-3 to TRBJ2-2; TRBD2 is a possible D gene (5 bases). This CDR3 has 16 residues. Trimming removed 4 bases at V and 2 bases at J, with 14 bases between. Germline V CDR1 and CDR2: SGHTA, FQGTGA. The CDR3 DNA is TGTGCCAGCAGCTCAGGTGGAGCGGCTAACACCGGGGAGCTGTTTTTT. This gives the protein CASSSGGAANTGELFF. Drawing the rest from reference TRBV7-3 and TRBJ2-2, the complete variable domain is GAGVSQTPSNKVTEKGKYVELRCDPISGHTALYWYRQSLGQGPEFLIYFQGTGAADDSGLPNDRFFAVRPEGSVSTLKIQRTERGDSAVYLCASSSGGAANTGELFFGEGSRLTVL.

The CDR3, as DNA: TGTGCCAGCAGTGTCCACAGGGGCGGCGGAGCTTTCTTT. It encodes CASSVHRGGGAFF. The V gene is TRBV6-1, the J gene TRBJ1-1, with 7 nucleotides matching TRBD1. In germline, CDR1 is MNHNS, CDR2 SASEGT. The CDR3 runs to 13 residues. The ends lost 4 bases at V and 10 bases at J; junction bases unmatched: 9.